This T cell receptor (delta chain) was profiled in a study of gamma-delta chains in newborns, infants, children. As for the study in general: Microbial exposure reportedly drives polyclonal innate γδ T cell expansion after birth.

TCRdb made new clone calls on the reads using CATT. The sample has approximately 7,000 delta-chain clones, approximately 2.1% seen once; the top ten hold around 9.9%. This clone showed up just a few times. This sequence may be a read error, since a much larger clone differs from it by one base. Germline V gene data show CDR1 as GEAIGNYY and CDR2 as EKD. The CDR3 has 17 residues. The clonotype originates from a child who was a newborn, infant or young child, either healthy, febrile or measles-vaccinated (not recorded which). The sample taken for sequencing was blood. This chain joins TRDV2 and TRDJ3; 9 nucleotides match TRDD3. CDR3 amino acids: CACDPVGGYWGTRQMFF. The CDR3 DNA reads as TGTGCCTGTGACCCCGTCGGGGGATACTGGGGCACCCGACAGATGTTTTTC.